Listed below are T cell receptor beta chains from one sample, sequenced in a study of control samples from healthy donors and cancer patients. This table comes from immunoSEQ multiplex PCR, and its TCRdb copy is limited to in-frame clones, with some not included. The data include approximately 190,000 clones; the top ten clones carry approximately 2.2%. Sequenced: blood. These receptors all stem from a woman aged 25 to 45 in good health. CDR3s leave out the opening cysteine and the closing phenylalanine or tryptophan. Fields, in order: V gene, CDR3 protein.

TRBV7-6,ASSFEWTSGGKRPFQETQY
TRBV12-3/TRBV12-4,ASSSLYNEQF
TRBV27,ASSPRLLSYEQY
TRBV1,TSSQELAGGPDTQY
TRBV9,ASSVGQRGNEQY
TRBV9,ASSARDRGWETQY
TRBV28,ASSRYRGNSGNTIY
TRBV25-1,ASSQEGAGDEQF
TRBV27,ASSPRLGNTIY
TRBV21-1,AARPRRGRCTDTQY
TRBV5-1,ASSLAFGAAF
TRBV19,ASSITGGRSSTDTQY
TRBV9,ASSAKTSGSSYNEQF
TRBV24-1,ATSDGGTGVGGYT
TRBV2,ASSFDRAPIQTQY
TRBV5-1,ASSSTQGPNTEAF
TRBV28,ASSEPGGESVFGYT
TRBV6-6,ASHWQGGSPLH
TRBV6-5,ASSPRGAAEAF
TRBV24-1,ATSDRVGPTDTQY
TRBV5-1,ASREGQGNEKLF
TRBV5-1,ASSFLAGDYNEQF
TRBV20-1,SASFMDNANTGELF